This entry describes one TCR beta chain. The table lists this clonotype with a count of one. Its specific antigen is unknown. No base-level quality is on record; no much larger clone is a single base apart. A single read is weak support. cDNA was synthesized by template-switch 5'RACE using a primer carrying a 10-nucleotide random unique molecular identifier by which each TCR transcript was tagged. Every sequencing run yielded over 190 million TCR-beta sequences covering 15-18 subjects. The RNeasy kit was used to extract total RNA. Using the KAPA Real-time Library Amplification kit, TCR-beta VDJ regions were amplified with primers for the TCR constant region and the 5'RACE anchor. Sample indexes and Illumina adaptors were added in a first PCR, after which library yield was increased in a second PCR. The roughly 650 bp TCR product was size-selected on a 2% E-gel SizeSelection system after Ampure bead purification. Library quality was checked on a Bioanalyzer, concentration was measured with Qubit, and libraries were quantified with the Kapa Library Quantification kit before pooling. An Illumina HiSeq 2500 was used to sequence the libraries paired-end at 2 x 150 bp. To increase sequence diversity, roughly 23-30% phiX was spiked into each library pool. Concerning the study's data processing: Quality-filtered reads were processed with the UMI-based MiGEC pipeline, which removed over 75% of raw TCR sequences during error correction. IMGT germline references were used for alignment of VDJ genes, and clonotypes were defined by a unique CDR3 amino acid sequence together with V-J genes. VDJtools evaluated clonal expansion, Shannon diversity and CDR3 relatedness (CalcPairwiseDistances, ClusterSamples); CLCbio workbench built phylogenetic trees. Using coefficient-of-variation modelling across technical triplicates, the study counted a clone as expanded if it had at least 8 unique UMIs. TCRdb reran the public reads through fastp at Q25 and MiXCR, keeping productive beta chains. Identical CDR3 proteins give one entry, which carries the most common genes and DNA. These V and J calls rely on TCRdb rather than the paper's analysis. The sample table holds about 80,000 distinct CDR3 sequences, of which about 5% were seen once. Roughly 2.4% of the sample goes to the ten largest clones.

The data are from a study of neurological immune-mediated disorders (dated by TCRdb to the late 2010s). General notes on the study: Among the approximately 34 multiple sclerosis patients, relapsing-remitting MS accounted for some 30 and secondary progressive MS accounted for 3. The study compared peripheral blood TCR-beta repertoires of HTLV-I-associated myelopathy (HAM/TSP) patients, multiple sclerosis patients and healthy controls using UMI-based sequencing. The cohort included around 70 subjects: roughly 14 with HAM/TSP, some 34 with multiple sclerosis, and 20 or so healthy controls. Longitudinal samples, technical triplicates and paired sorted CD4+ and CD8+ T-cell subsets, alongside PBMC samples, were included among the approximately 98 TCR-beta libraries. Findings and caveats that apply to the study as a whole: Expanded clones from different subjects shared no identical CDR3 amino acid sequences, which suggests that TCR-beta repertoires were private in all groups. TCR clonal expansion was highest in HAM/TSP patients and lowest in MS patients, with MS patients falling below even healthy controls. Repertoires from 18 of 34 MS patients were grouped by phylogenetic analysis into a cluster of related CDR3 sequences, suggesting a possible repertoire-level signature. The MS cluster showed no association with clinical or MRI features, and the authors stated that larger cohorts are needed.

From the cysteine up to the phenylalanine, the CDR3 has a length of 13 residues. This entry keeps only the CDR3 DNA: 39 bases, framed from base 1. Relative to germline, V is 8 bases shorter and J is 0 bases shorter, with 13 bases between their ends. CDR1 and CDR2 (SQVTM, ANQGSEA) derive from the germline V gene. For the unsorted PBMC libraries, 2 million PBMCs were stored in RNAlater at -80 degrees C until RNA extraction and were used to generate the libraries. The multiple sclerosis patients were enrolled in a US clinical protocol that used magnetic resonance imaging to evaluate disease progression. Peripheral blood was subjected to Ficoll-Hypaque density gradient centrifugation to isolate PBMCs, which were then cryopreserved in liquid nitrogen.

This chain joins TRBV29-1 to TRBJ1-1; 6 matching bases give a weak D call of TRBD1. The clonotype originates from a woman in her twenties or thirties with multiple sclerosis. The sequenced material came from PBMCs. The DNA reads TGCAGCATCGGGAAGGGGGTGAACACTGAAGCTTTCTTT. Translated, it gives CSIGKGVNTEAFF.